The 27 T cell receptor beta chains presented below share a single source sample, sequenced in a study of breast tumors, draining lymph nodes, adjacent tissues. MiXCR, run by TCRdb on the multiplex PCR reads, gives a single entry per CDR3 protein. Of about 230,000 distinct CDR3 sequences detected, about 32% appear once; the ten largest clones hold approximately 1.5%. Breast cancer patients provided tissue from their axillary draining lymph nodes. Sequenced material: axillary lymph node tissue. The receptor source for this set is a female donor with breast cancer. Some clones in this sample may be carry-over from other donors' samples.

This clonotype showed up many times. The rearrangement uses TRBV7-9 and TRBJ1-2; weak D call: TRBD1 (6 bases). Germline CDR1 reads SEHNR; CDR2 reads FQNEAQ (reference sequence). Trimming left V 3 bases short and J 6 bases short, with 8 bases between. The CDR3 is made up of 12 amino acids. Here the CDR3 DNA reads TGTGCCAGCAGCTTTGAGGGGGATGGCTACACCTTC. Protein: CASSFEGDGYTF.

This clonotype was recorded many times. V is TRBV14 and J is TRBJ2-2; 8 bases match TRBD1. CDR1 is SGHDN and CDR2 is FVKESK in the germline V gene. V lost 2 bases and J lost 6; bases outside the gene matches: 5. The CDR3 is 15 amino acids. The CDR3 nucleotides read TGTGCCAGCAGCCAAAGACAGGGGATAGCCGGGGAGCTGTTTTTT. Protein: CASSQRQGIAGELFF.

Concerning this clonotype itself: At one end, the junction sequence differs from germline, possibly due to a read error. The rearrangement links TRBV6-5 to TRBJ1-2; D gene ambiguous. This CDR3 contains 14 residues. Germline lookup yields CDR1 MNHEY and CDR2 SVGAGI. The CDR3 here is CASSHSAGRYGYTF. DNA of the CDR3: TGTGCCAGCAGTCACTCCGCAGGCAGATATGGCTACACCTTC.

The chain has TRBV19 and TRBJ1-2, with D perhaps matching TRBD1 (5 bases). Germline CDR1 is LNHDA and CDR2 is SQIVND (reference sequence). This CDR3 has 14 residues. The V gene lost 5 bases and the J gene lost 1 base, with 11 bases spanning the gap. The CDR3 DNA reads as TGTGCCAGTAGTTCTCAGGGCTTTAACTATGGCTACACCTTC. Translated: CASSSQGFNYGYTF.

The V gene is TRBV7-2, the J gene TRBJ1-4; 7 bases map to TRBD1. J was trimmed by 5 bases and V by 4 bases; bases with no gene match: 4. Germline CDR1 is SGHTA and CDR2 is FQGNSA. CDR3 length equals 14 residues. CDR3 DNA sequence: TGTGCCAGCAGCTCAGGGGGTTCCAATGAAAAACTGTTTTTT. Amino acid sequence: CASSSGGSNEKLFF.

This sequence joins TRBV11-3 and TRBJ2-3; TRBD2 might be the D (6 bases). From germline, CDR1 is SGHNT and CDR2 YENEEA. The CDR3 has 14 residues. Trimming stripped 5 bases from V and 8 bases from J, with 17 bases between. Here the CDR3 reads CASSPGTQRGTQYF. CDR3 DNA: TGTGCCAGCAGCCCCGGGACTCAGAGGGGTACGCAGTATTTT.

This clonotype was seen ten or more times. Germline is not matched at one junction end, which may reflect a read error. CDR3 sequence: CASSLGLAGIYEQHF. In DNA, the CDR3 is TGTGCCAGCAGCTTAGGACTAGCGGGAATCTACGAGCAGCACTTC. This chain connects TRBV7-2 to TRBJ2-7, with 11 bases matching TRBD2. The CDR3 length is 15 residues. Germline V gene sequence: CDR1 SGHTA, CDR2 FQGNSA.

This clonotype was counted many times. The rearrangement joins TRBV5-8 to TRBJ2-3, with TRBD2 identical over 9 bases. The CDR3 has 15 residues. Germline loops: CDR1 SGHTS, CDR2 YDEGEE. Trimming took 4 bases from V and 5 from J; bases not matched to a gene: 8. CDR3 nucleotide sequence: TGTGCCAGCAGCCAGCCCTCTAGCGGGAAAGATACGCAGTATTTT. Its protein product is CASSQPSSGKDTQYF.

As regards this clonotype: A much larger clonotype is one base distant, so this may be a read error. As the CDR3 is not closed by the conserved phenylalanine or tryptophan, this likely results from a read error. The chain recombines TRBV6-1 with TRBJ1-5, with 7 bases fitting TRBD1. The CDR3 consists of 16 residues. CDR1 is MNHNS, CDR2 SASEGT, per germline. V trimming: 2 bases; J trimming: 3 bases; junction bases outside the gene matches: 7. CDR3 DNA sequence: TGTGCCAGCAGTGAACAAGGGGACAGACACAATCAGCCCCAGCATTCT. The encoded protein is CASSEQGDRHNQPQHS.

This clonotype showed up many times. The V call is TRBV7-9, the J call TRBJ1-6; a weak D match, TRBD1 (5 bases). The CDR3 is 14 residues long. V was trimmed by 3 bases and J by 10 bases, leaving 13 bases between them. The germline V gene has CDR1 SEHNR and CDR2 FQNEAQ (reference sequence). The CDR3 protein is CASSFLGVGSPLHF. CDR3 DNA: TGTGCCAGCAGCTTTCTGGGGGTGGGATCACCCCTCCACTTT.

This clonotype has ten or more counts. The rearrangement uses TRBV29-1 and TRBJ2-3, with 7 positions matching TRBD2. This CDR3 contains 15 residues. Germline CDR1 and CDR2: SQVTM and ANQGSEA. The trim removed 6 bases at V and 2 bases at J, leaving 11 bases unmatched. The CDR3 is CSVTKSSGLTDTQYF. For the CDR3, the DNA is TGCAGCGTCACCAAATCTAGCGGACTCACAGATACGCAGTATTTT.

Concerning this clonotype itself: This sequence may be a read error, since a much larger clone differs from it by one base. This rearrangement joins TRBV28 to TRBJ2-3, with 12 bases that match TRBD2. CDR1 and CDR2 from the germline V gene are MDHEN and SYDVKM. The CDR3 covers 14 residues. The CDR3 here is CASTLAGGRDTLYF. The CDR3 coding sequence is TGTGCCAGCACCCTAGCGGGAGGGAGAGATACGCTGTATTTT.

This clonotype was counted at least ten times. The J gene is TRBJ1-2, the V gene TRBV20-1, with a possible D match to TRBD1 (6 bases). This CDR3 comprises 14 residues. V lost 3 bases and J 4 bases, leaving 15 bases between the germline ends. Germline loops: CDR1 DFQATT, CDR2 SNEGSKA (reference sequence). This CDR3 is CSASGLGGGYGYTF. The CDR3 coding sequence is TGCAGTGCTAGCGGTTTAGGAGGGGGCTATGGCTACACCTTC.

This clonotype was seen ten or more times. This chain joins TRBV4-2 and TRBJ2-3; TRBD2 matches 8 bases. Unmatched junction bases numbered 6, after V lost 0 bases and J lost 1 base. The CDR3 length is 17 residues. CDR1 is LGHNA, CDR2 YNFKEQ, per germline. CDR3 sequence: CASSQDTSGRGTDTQYF. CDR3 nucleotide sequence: TGTGCCAGCAGCCAAGATACAAGCGGGAGAGGCACAGATACGCAGTATTTT.

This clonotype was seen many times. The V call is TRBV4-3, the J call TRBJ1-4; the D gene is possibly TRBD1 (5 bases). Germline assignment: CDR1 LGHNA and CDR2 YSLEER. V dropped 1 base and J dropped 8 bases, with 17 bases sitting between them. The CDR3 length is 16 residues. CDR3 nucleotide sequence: TGCGCCAGCAGCCAAGTTCTTGCGGGGGTTTGGGAAAAACTGTTTTTT. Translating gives CASSQVLAGVWEKLFF.

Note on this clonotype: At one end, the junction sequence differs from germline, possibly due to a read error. CDR3: CASSPGQGANNSPLHF. Written as DNA, the CDR3 is TGTGCTAGCAGCCCAGGACAGGGGGCGAATAATTCACCCCTCCACTTT. The V gene is TRBV7-7, the J gene TRBJ1-6; 11 bases align to TRBD1. Germline CDR1 and CDR2: SSHAT and FNYEAQ (reference sequence). This CDR3 region has 16 residues.

The CDR3 here is CASSSGTSGTREQYF. The CDR3 DNA reads as TGTGCCAGCAGCTCCGGGACTAGCGGGACGAGAGAGCAGTACTTC. This rearrangement joins TRBV2 to TRBJ2-7, with 13 nucleotides matching TRBD2. Germline V gives CDR1 SNHLY, CDR2 FYNNEI. J gave up 7 bases and V 6 bases, and 9 bases lay outside the gene matches. The CDR3 is 15 residues long.

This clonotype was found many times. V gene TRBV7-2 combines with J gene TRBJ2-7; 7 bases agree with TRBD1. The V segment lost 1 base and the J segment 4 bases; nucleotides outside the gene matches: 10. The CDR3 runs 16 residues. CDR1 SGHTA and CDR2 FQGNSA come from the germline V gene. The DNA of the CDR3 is TGTGCCAGCAGCTTAGAATCGGGACAGAACCAATACGAGCAGTACTTC. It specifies CASSLESGQNQYEQYF.

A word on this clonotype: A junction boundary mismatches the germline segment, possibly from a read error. The DNA of the CDR3 is TGTGCCAGCAGCCGGGACAGTGCTGGGGCCAACGTCCTGCCTTTC. As protein: CASSRDSAGANVLPF. The chain carries TRBV7-9 and TRBJ2-6; 7 bases fit TRBD1. CDR3 length: 15 residues. Germline V gene lookup returns CDR1 SEHNR and CDR2 FQNEAQ (reference sequence).

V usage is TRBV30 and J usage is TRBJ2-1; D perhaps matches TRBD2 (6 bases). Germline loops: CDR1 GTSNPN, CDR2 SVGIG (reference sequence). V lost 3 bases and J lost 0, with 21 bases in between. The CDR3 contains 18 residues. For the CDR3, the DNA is TGTGCCTGGAGGCCTCCGGGGGTCACCACCCCCTCCTACAATGAGCAGTTCTTC. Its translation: CAWRPPGVTTPSYNEQFF.

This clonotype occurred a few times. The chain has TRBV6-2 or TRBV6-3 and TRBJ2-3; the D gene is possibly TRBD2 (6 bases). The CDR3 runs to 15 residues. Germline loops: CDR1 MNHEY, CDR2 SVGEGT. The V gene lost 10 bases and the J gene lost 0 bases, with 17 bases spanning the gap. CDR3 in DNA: TGTGCCACCACTCGCGGGGCTTCTAGCACAGATACGCAGTATTTT. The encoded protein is CATTRGASSTDTQYF.

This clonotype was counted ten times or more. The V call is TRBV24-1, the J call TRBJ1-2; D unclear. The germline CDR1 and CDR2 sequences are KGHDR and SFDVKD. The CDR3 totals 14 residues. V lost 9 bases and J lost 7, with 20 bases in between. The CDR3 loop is CATPSGLSLSGYTF. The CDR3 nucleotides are TGTGCCACCCCGTCCGGGTTATCGTTGAGTGGCTACACCTTC.

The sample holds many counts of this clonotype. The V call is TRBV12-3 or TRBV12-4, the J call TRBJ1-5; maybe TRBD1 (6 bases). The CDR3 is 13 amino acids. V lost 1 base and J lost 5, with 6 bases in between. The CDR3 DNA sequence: TGTGCCAGCAGTTTAGAGGGGGATCAGCCCCAGCATTTT. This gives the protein CASSLEGDQPQHF.

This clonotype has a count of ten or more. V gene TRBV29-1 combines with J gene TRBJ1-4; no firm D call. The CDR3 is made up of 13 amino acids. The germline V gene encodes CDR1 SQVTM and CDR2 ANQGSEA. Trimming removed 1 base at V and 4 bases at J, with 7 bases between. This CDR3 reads CSVEAEGNEKLFF. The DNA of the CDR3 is TGCAGCGTTGAAGCAGAGGGTAATGAAAAACTGTTTTTT.

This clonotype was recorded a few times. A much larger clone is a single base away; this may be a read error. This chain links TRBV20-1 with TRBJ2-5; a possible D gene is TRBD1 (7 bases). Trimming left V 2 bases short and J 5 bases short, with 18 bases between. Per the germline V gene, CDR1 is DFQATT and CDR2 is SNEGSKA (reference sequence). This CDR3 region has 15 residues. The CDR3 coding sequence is TGCAGTGCTAGAAGGTCGGGCAGGGGGGCGGAGACCCAGTACTTC. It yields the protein CSARRSGRGAETQYF.

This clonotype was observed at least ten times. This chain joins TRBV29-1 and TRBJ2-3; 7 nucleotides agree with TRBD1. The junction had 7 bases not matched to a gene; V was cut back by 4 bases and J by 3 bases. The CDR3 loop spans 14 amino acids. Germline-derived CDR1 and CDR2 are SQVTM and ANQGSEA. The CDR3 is CSVVRGRGTDTQYF. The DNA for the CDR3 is TGCAGCGTTGTCCGGGGCAGGGGGACAGATACGCAGTATTTT.

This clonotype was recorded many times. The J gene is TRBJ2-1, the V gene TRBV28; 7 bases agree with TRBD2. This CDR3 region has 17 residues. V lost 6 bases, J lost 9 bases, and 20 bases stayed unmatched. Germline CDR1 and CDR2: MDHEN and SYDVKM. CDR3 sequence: CASSTRAGGRRRGEQFF. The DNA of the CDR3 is TGTGCCAGCAGCACGCGGGCAGGCGGGAGAAGGAGGGGTGAGCAGTTCTTC.